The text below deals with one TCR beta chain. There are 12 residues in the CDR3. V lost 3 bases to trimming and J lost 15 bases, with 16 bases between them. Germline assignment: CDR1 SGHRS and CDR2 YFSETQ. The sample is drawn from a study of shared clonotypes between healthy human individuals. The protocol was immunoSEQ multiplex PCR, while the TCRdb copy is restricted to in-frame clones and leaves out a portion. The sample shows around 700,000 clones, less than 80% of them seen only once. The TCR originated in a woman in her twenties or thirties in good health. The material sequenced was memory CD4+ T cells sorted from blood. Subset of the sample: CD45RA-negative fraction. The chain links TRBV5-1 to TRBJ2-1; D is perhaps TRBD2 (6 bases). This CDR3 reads CASSYSGTRSFF. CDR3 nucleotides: TGCGCCAGCAGCTATAGCGGAACTCGATCGTTCTTC.